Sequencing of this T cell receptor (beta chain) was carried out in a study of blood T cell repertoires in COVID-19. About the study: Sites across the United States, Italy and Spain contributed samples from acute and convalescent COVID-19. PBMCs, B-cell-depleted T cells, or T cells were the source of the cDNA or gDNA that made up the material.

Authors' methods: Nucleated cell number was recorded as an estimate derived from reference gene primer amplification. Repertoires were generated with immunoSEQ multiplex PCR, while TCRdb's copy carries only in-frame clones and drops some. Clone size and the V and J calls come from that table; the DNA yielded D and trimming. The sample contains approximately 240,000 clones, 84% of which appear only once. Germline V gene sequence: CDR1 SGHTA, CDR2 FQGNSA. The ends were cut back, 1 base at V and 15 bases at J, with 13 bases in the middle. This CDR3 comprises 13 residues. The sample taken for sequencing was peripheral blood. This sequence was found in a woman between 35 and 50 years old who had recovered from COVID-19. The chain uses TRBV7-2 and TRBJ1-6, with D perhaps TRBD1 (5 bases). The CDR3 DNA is TGTGCCAGCAGCTTAGTGATTACGGGACTCCTCCACTTT. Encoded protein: CASSLVITGLLHF. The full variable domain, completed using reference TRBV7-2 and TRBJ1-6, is GAGVSQSPSNKVTEKGKDVELRCDPISGHTALYWYRQSLGQGLEFLIYFQGNSAPDKSGLPSDRFSAERTGGSVSTLTIQRTQQEDSAVYLCASSLVITGLLHFGNGTRLTVT.